What follows are 7 T cell receptor beta chains derived from one specimen sequenced in a study of blood T cell repertoires in COVID-19. Repertoires were generated with immunoSEQ multiplex PCR, while TCRdb's copy carries only in-frame clones and drops some. The sample yields roughly 58,000 clones, less than 85% seen once. Sequencing was done on a sample of peripheral blood. The receptors come from a man in his sixties or seventies with active COVID-19.

This chain joins TRBV5-6 and TRBJ2-7; 13 bases agree with TRBD2. The CDR3 length is 14 residues. Germline loops: CDR1 SGHDT, CDR2 YYEEEE. Trimming removed 3 bases from V and 6 bases from J; junction bases left unmatched: 3. The CDR3 bases are TGTGCCAGCAGCTCGGGACTAGCGGGATTCGAGCAGTACTTC. It specifies CASSSGLAGFEQYF.

The chain uses TRBV30 and TRBJ1-2; perhaps TRBD1 as D (6 bases). This CDR3 comprises 13 residues. V was pared by 1 base and J by 5 bases, with 11 bases between. Germline V gene lookup returns CDR1 GTSNPN and CDR2 SVGIG (reference sequence). Here the CDR3 reads CAWSEGGGYGYTF. The CDR3, as DNA: TGTGCCTGGAGTGAGGGAGGGGGTTATGGCTACACCTTC.

The V and J genes are TRBV12-3 or TRBV12-4 and TRBJ2-7, with 9 bases fitting TRBD1. V lost 8 bases to trimming and J lost 5 bases; unmatched junction nucleotides: 7. This CDR3 has 13 residues. The CDR3 DNA is TGTGCCAGCGGGACAGGGAATTGGGACGAGCAGTACTTC. Amino acid sequence: CASGTGNWDEQYF.

The chain joins TRBV4-1 to TRBJ2-6; 7 bases agree with TRBD1. After removal of 4 bases from V and 0 bases from J, the junction contained 3 bases not matched to a gene. The length of the CDR3 is 16 residues. CDR1 is MGHRA, CDR2 YSYEKL, per germline. The CDR3 nucleotides read TGCGCCAGCAGCCTACAGGGGAGCTCTGGGGCCAACGTCCTGACTTTC. Translated: CASSLQGSSGANVLTF.

In DNA form, the CDR3 reads TGTGCCAGCAGCCCCGGGGGGGTTAACACCGGGGAGCTGTTTTTT. Translating gives CASSPGGVNTGELFF. V usage is TRBV7-3 and J usage is TRBJ2-2, with 8 bases matching TRBD2. This CDR3 comprises 15 residues. CDR1 is SGHTA, CDR2 FQGTGA, per germline. V shed 5 bases and J 2 bases; nucleotides not matched to a gene: 4.

The chain has TRBV6-5 and TRBJ2-2; a weak D match, TRBD2 (5 bases). There are 14 residues in the CDR3. Germline V gives CDR1 MNHEY, CDR2 SVGAGI. V was cut by 10 bases and J by 4 bases, with 16 bases left in between. In DNA form, the CDR3 reads TGTGCCATCTCCCGGGATATCGGCACCGGGGAGCTGTTTTTT. Amino acid sequence: CAISRDIGTGELFF.

V usage is TRBV2 and J usage is TRBJ2-1; no firm D call. Trimming pared 3 bases from V and 10 bases from J, leaving 7 bases between. This CDR3 is 11 amino acids long. CDR1 is SNHLY and CDR2 is FYNNEI in the germline V gene. CDR3 protein: CASSDEREQFF. For the CDR3, the DNA is TGTGCCAGCAGTGATGAGAGAGAGCAGTTCTTC.